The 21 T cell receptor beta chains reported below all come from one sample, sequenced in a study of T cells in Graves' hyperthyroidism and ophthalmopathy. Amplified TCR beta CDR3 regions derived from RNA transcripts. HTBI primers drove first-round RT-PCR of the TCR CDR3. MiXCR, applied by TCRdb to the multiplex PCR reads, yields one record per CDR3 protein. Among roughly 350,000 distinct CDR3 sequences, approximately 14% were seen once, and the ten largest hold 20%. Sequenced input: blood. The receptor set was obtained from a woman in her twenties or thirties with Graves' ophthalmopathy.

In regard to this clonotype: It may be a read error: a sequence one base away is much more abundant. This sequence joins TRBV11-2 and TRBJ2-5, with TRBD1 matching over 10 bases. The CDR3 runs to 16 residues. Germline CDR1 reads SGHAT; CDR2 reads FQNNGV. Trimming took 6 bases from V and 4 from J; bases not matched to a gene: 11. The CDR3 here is CASSSAGTGVGETQYF. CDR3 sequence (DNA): TGTGCCAGCAGTTCTGCCGGGACAGGGGTTGGAGAGACCCAGTACTTC. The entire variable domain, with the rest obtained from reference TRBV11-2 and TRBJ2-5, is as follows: EAGVAQSPRYKIIEKRQSVAFWCNPISGHATLYWYQQILGQGPKLLIQFQNNGVVDDSQLPKDRFSAERLKGVDSTLKIQPAKLEDSAVYLCASSSAGTGVGETQYFGPGTRLLVL.

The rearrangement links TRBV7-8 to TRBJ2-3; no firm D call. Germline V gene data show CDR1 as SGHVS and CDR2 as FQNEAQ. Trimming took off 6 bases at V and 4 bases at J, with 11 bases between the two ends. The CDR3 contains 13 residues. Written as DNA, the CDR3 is TGTGCCAGCAGTTCCCCCAAGTCAGATACGCAGTATTTT. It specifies CASSSPKSDTQYF.

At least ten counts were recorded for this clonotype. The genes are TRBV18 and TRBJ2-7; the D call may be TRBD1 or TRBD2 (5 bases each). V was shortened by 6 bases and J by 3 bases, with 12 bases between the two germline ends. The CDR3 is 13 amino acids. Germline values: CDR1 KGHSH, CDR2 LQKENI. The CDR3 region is CASSGDGYYEQYF. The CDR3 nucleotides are TGTGCCAGCTCGGGGGACGGCTACTACGAGCAGTACTTC.

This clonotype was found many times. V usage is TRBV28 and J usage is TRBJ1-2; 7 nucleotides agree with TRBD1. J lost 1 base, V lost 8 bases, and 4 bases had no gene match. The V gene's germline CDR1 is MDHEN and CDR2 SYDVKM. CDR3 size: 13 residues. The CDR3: CASSTGINYGYTF. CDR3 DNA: TGTGCCAGCTCGACAGGGATTAACTATGGCTACACCTTC.

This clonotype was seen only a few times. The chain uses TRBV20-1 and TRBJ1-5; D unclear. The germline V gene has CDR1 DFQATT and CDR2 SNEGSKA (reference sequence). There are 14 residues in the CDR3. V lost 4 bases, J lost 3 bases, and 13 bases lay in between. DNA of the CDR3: TGCAGTGCTATCCGGGGTCGGAACAATCAGCCCCAGCATTTT. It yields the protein CSAIRGRNNQPQHF.

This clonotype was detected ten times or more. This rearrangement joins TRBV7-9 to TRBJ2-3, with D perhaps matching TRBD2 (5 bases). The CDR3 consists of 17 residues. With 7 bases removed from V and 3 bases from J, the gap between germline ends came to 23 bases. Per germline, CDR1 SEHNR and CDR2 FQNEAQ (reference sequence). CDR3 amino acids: CASNEFGQSGGTDTQYF. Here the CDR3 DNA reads TGTGCCAGCAACGAATTCGGGCAGTCCGGAGGAACAGATACGCAGTATTTT.

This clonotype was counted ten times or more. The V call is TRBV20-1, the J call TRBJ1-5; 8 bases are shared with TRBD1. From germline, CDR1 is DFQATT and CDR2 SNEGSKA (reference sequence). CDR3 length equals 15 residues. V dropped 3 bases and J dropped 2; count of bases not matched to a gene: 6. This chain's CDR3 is CSASSPTGGNQPQHF. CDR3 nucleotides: TGCAGTGCTAGTTCCCCGACAGGGGGCAATCAGCCCCAGCATTTT.

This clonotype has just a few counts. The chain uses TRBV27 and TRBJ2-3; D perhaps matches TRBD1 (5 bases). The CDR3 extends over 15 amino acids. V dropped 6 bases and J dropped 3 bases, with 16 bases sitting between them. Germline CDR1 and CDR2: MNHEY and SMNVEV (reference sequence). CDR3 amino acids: CASRKRSSGTDTQYF. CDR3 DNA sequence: TGTGCCAGCAGGAAAAGGTCCTCAGGGACAGATACGCAGTATTTT.

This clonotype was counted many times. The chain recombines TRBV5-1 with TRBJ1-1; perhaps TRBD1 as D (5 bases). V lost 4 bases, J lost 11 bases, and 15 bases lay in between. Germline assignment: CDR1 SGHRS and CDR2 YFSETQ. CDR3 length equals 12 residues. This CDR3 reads CASSVGGSRAFF. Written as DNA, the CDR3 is TGCGCCAGCAGCGTCGGGGGTTCTCGGGCTTTCTTT.

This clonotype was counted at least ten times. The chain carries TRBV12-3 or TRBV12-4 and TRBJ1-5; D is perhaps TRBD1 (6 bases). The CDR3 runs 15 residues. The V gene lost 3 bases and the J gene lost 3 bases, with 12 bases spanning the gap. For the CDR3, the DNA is TGTGCCAGCAGTTTCGAAGGGGGGGTCAATCAGCCCCAGCATTTT. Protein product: CASSFEGGVNQPQHF.

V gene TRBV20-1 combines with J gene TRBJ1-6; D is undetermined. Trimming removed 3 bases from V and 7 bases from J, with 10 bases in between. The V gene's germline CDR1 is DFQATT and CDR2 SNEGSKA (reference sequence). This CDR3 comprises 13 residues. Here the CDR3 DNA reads TGCAGTGCTAGGGCCCTCCAAAATTCACCCCTCCACTTT. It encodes CSARALQNSPLHF.

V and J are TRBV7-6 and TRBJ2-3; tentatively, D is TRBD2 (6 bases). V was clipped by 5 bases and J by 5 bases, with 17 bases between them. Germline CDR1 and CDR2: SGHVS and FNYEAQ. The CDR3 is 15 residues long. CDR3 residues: CASSSNGGLRDTQYF. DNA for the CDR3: TGTGCCAGCAGCAGTAATGGAGGGCTGAGAGATACGCAGTATTTT.

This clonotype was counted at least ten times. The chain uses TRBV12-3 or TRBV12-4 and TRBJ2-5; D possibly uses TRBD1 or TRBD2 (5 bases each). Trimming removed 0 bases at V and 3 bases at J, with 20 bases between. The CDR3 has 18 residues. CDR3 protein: CASSLALLRPRDEETQYF. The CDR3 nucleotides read TGTGCCAGCAGTTTAGCGCTATTGCGGCCCCGGGACGAAGAGACCCAGTACTTC.

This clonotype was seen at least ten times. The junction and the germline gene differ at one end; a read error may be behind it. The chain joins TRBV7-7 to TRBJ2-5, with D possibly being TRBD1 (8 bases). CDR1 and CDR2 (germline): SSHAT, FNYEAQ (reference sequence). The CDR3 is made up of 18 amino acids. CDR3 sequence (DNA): TGTGCTAGCAGCTTAAGGTTTCGGGAGACAGGGGAGGGTGAGACCCAGTACTTC. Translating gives CASSLRFRETGEGETQYF.

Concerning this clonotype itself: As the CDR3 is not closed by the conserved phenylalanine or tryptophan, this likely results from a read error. The CDR3 sequence: CASSLDFGVTGRNSPLHL. CDR3 in DNA: TGTGCCAGCAGCTTAGATTTTGGGGTGACAGGGAGAAATTCACCCCTCCACCTT. V is TRBV11-3 and J is TRBJ1-6, with 7 bases fitting TRBD1. V lost 0 bases and J lost 7; bases outside the gene matches: 12. Germline loops: CDR1 SGHNT, CDR2 YENEEA. The CDR3 has 18 residues.

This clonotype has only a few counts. CDR3 bases: TGTGCCAGCAGCCCTACAGAATCACCCCTCCACTTT. Residues: CASSPTESPLHF. V is TRBV7-9 and J is TRBJ1-6; D not resolved. Germline assignment: CDR1 SEHNR and CDR2 FQNEAQ (reference sequence). The CDR3 totals 12 residues. The V end was cut by 5 bases, the J end by 10 bases, with 9 bases between. Together with reference TRBV7-9 and TRBJ1-6, the CDR3 gives the full variable domain: DTGVSQNPRHKITKRGQNVTFRCDPISEHNRLYWYRQTLGQGPEFLTYFQNEAQLEKSRLLSDRFSAERPKGSFSTLEIQRTEQGDSAMYLCASSPTESPLHFGNGTRLTVT.

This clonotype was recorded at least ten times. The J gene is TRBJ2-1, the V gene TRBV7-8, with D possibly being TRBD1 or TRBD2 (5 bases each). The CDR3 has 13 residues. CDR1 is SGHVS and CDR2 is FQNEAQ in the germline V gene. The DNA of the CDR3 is TGTGCTACCGGAGAGGGGTCCTACAATGAGCAGTTCTTC. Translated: CATGEGSYNEQFF. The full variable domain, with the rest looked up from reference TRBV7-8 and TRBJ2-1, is GAGVSQSPRYKVAKRGQDVALRCDPISGHVSLFWYQQALGQGPEFLTYFQNEAQLDKSGLPSDRFFAERPEGSVSTLKIQRTQQEDSAVYLCATGEGSYNEQFFGPGTRLTVL.

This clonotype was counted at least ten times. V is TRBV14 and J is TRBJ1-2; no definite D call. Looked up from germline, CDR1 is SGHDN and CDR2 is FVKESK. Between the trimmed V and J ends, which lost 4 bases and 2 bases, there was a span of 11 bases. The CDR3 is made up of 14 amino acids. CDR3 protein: CASSLIGVNYGYTF. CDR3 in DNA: TGTGCCAGCAGCCTAATCGGGGTCAACTATGGCTACACCTTC.

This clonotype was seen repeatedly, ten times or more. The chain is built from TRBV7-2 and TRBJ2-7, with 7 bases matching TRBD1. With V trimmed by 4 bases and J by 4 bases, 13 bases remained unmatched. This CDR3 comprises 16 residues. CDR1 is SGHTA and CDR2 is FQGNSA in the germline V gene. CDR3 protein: CASSSQTGTAAYEQYF. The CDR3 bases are TGTGCCAGCAGCTCCCAAACCGGGACAGCAGCGTACGAGCAGTACTTC.

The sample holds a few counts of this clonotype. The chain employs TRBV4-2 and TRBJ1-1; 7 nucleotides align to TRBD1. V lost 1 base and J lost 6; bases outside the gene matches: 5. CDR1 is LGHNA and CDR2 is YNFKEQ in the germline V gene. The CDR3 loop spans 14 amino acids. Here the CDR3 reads CASSQATGVAEAFF. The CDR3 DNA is TGTGCCAGCAGCCAAGCAACAGGGGTTGCTGAAGCTTTCTTT.

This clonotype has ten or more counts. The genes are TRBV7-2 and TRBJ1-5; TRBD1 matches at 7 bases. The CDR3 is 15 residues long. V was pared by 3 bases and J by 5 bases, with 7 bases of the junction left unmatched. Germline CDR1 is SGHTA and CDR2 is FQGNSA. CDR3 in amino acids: CASSLRGTVDQPQHF. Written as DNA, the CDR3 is TGTGCCAGCAGCTTGCGGGGGACAGTGGATCAGCCCCAGCATTTT.